Following are 5 T cell receptor beta chains from one sample sequenced in a study of vaccination effects on CD4 cells after COVID-19. Before any sequencing was done, the ViraFEST assay used viral peptide pools to expand antigen-specific CD4+ T cells. The culture ran for 10 days before CD4+ T cells were isolated. Each participant was given two doses of one vaccine (BNT162b2 or mRNA-1273). No antigens are known for them. Sequencing was performed with immunoSEQ multiplex PCR; in TCRdb, only in-frame clones are kept and a portion is missing. Found here are 20,000 to 30,000 clones, almost 80% of them singletons; the top ten hold about 6.5%. Material: CD4+ T cells from PBMCs cultured with SARS-CoV-2 spike peptides, obtained after COVID-19 vaccination. The receptor set was obtained from a human donor who received a COVID-19 vaccine. Some clones in this sample may be carry-over from other donors' samples.

This chain links TRBV11-2 with TRBJ2-3, with unresolved D. Germline V CDR1 and CDR2: SGHAT, FQNNGV. V was trimmed by 5 bases and J by 3 bases, leaving 3 bases between them. The CDR3 is made up of 11 amino acids. CDR3 sequence: CASSRTDTQYF. The CDR3 coding sequence is TGTGCCAGCAGCCGAACAGATACGCAGTATTTT.

The chain links TRBV7-2 to TRBJ1-5, with D uncertain. This CDR3 spans 15 amino acids. Trimming took off 4 bases at V and 5 bases at J, with 15 bases between the two ends. CDR1 and CDR2 from the germline V gene are SGHTA and FQGNSA. CDR3 region: CASSWRLGIDQPQHF. The CDR3, as DNA: TGTGCCAGCAGCTGGAGGTTGGGGATTGATCAGCCCCAGCATTTT.

The chain recombines TRBV5-4 with TRBJ2-2; D is ambiguous. The V gene lost 1 base and the J gene lost 3 bases, with 10 bases spanning the gap. The CDR3 contains 15 residues. CDR1 is SGHNT, CDR2 YYREEE, per germline (reference sequence). The CDR3 DNA reads TGTGCCAGCAGCTTGCCGGGCTCGGACACCGGGGAGCTGTTTTTT. It is translated as CASSLPGSDTGELFF.

This chain uses TRBV30 with TRBJ2-3; 12 bases map to TRBD2. V lost 5 bases and J lost 3; bases outside the gene matches: 15. The CDR3 runs to 18 residues. Germline CDR1 reads GTSNPN; CDR2 reads SVGIG (reference sequence). This chain's CDR3 is CAWAHSSGGAYVTDTQYF. DNA of the CDR3: TGTGCCTGGGCCCATTCTAGCGGGGGGGCATATGTTACAGATACGCAGTATTTT.

The chain carries TRBV12-5 and TRBJ1-5; TRBD1 might be the D (5 bases). The CDR3 runs 13 residues. V was cut by 6 bases and J by 9 bases, with 15 bases left in between. The germline V gene encodes CDR1 LGHNT and CDR2 FRNRAP. In DNA form, the CDR3 reads TGTGCTAGTGGCACCGACAGCCAGGGGCCCCAGCATTTT. It encodes CASGTDSQGPQHF.